Included here is one TCR beta chain sequence, with context. Antigen: not known. The sample belongs to a study of T cells expressing NK-cell markers. Across the whole study: Seven of the eight sequenced donors were classified as HCMV-seropositive, and one was classified as seronegative.

TCRdb reworked the 5' RACE reads into one entry per CDR3 protein, no DNA. In total, the table holds about 450,000 distinct CDR3 sequences. The germline gives CDR1 LGHNA, CDR2 YNFKEQ. The length of the CDR3 is 15 residues. General observations from the study: The study found these clonotypes also leading the CD3+CD56-NKG2C+ fraction in a handful of donors. In about 6 donors, dominant CD3+CD56+NKG2C+ clones formed roughly 1.0-7.0% of CD8+ cells.

Specimen: blood T cells: a sorted CD56 or NKG2C T cell subset, CD4+ or CD8+ T cells, or bulk PBMC T cells (not recorded which). The chain joins TRBV4-2 to TRBJ2-7; TCRdb returns TRBD2, unconfirmable since there is no DNA. The sequence derives from a woman between 18 and 75 years old in good health. This CDR3 reads CASSGGGAGGYEKYF.